This TCR delta chain derives from a study of Vδ1+ human thymocytes. Thymocytes were sorted as CD3+ TCRVdelta1+ TCRVdelta2- after alphabeta T cell depletion. There are 17 residues in the CDR3. Between the trimmed V and J ends, which lost 0 bases and 0 bases, there was a span of 16 bases. Germline V CDR1 and CDR2: GEAIGNYY, EKD. The template was reverse-transcribed extracted RNA. CDR3 amplicons came from multiplex PCR with pooled V-gene forward and constant-region reverse primers. TCRdb reanalyzed the multiplex PCR reads using CATT. The sample holds roughly 56,000 delta-chain clones, roughly 15% seen once. Study-level points and caveats: Highly polyclonal TRG and TRD repertoires with Gaussian CDR3 length distributions appeared in thymus. Unlike peripheral blood Vdelta1+ controls, thymic delta-chain sequences included approximately 20% Vdelta2 and few Vdelta3.

This clone qualifies as medium-sized (0.01 to 0.1%). Its specificity is unknown. The sequenced material came from Vdelta1+ gamma-delta thymocytes from the thymus. This sample's subset: FACS-sorted CD3+ TCRalphabeta- TCRVdelta1+ TCRVdelta2- thymocytes. The sequence derives from a girl under three years old who had congenital heart surgery. J is TRDJ1 and V is TRDV2; TRDD3 might be the D (5 bases). For the CDR3, the DNA is TGTGCCTGTGACACCGCTCCGGGGGCCGCGTACACCGATAAACTCATCTTT. It is translated as CACDTAPGAAYTDKLIF.